These T cell receptor beta chains were read from a single sample in a study of regulatory T cells in long-lasting Graves disease. TCRdb passed the multiplex PCR reads through MiXCR, listing each CDR3 protein once. The data contain 550,000 to 600,000 distinct CDR3 sequences, about 16% of them singletons. The data were also submitted as part of a second study, on T cells in Graves' hyperthyroidism and ophthalmopathy.

This specimen was peripheral blood mononuclear cells (PBMCs), taken at new diagnosis, from a patient treated with antithyroid drugs. All receptors come from a man between 18 and 35 years old with Graves disease. CDR3s include the opening cysteine and the closing phenylalanine or tryptophan. The order of the fields is CDR3 DNA, CDR3 protein, V gene, J gene, clone size, D gene. D genes are given only for firm matches. For some rows the clone size is stated as once, few or many, or as a class when expanded; others skip it.

TGTGCCACCCCCTCACAGGGTACACAAGAGACCCAGTACTTC	CATPSQGTQETQYF	TRBV7-9	TRBJ2-5	many	.
TGTGCCAGCAGTTTGTGGACAGGGGTTGGTCAGCCCCAGCATTTT	CASSLWTGVGQPQHF	TRBV12-3/TRBV12-4	TRBJ1-5	.	TRBD1
TGTGCCAGCAGTTCCAGGGGGACCATGAACACTGAAGCTTTCTTT	CASSSRGTMNTEAFF	TRBV27	TRBJ1-1	many	TRBD1
TGCAGTGCTAGAGATGACCGCTCCTACAATGAGCAGTTCTTC	CSARDDRSYNEQFF	TRBV20-1	TRBJ2-1	few	.
TGTGCCAGCAGCGAGCCGAGGGGGGGAGCTTTCTTT	CASSEPRGGAFF	TRBV2	TRBJ1-1	many	.
TGTGCCAGCAGCCAAGATACGGCAGGGAGGGGATACGAGCAGTACTTC	CASSQDTAGRGYEQYF	TRBV4-2	TRBJ2-7	.	TRBD2
TGTGCCAGCAGTGCCGGCAGTAGTCCGACCTACGAGCAGTACTTC	CASSAGSSPTYEQYF	TRBV6-1	TRBJ2-7	many	.
TGTGCCAGCAGTCGACTCGACAATGAGCAGTTCTTC	CASSRLDNEQFF	TRBV11-3	TRBJ2-1	many	.
TGTGCCAGCAGCTCTAGCGGGAGGTTTGAATTCTTC	CASSSSGRFEFF	TRBV7-8	TRBJ2-1	many	TRBD2
TGCAGTGCTATTGCCCGGACAGGGAGCTCCTACAATGAGCAGTTCTTC	CSAIARTGSSYNEQFF	TRBV20-1	TRBJ2-1	many	TRBD1
TGTGCCAGCAGCCAAGATTTGAGAGAGCAGTACTTC	CASSQDLREQYF	TRBV3-1	TRBJ2-7	few	.
TGCGCCAGCAGCCAAGAAAACAGAGCCTACGAGCAGTACTTC	CASSQENRAYEQYF	TRBV4-1	TRBJ2-7	.	.
TGTGCCAGCAGTGAAGCATTAGGGACATTATGGGGCTACACCTTC	CASSEALGTLWGYTF	TRBV6-1	TRBJ1-2	many	.
TGCGCCAGCAGCTTGAGGGGGACAGGGTTGGTAGGCACTGAAGCTTTCTTT	CASSLRGTGLVGTEAFF	TRBV5-1	TRBJ1-1	.	TRBD1
TGTGCCAGCGGCCGACAGCTTGAAGCTTTCTTT	CASGRQLEAFF	TRBV28	TRBJ1-1	many	.
TGTGCCAGCAGTTGGCTGGCTTACGAGCAGTACTTC	CASSWLAYEQYF	TRBV28	TRBJ2-7	many	.
TGTGCCACCAGCGGCAGGTTTCAGTCGGCGGAGACCCAGTACTTC	CATSGRFQSAETQYF	TRBV15	TRBJ2-5	many	.
TGTGCCAGCAGCTTTGCAGGGGTGGACATTCAGTACTTC	CASSFAGVDIQYF	TRBV7-9	TRBJ2-4	many	.
TGCAGCGTGAACTACAATGAGCAGTTCTTC	CSVNYNEQFF	TRBV29-1	TRBJ2-1	.	.
TGTGCCAGCAGCTTGGCGGCAGGGGGAGCTTTCTTT	CASSLAAGGAFF	TRBV5-6	TRBJ1-1	many	TRBD1
TGTGCCAGCAGCCGGGGGACAGGGGGCAACTATGGCTACACCTTC	CASSRGTGGNYGYTF	TRBV3-1	TRBJ1-2	.	TRBD1
TGCGCCAGTGGACAGGGGGCGAGCGAGGAGCAGTTCTTC	CASGQGASEEQFF	TRBV5-1	TRBJ2-1	many	TRBD1
TGTGCCAGCAGCGTTGGACAGGGGCACGAGCAGTACTTC	CASSVGQGHEQYF	TRBV11-3	TRBJ2-7	many	TRBD1
TGTGCCAGCAGCTCCGGACTGGAAGGGATTCAGTACTTC	CASSSGLEGIQYF	TRBV5-5	TRBJ2-4	many	.
TGTGCCAGCATCCGGACAGGGAACTATGGCTACACCTTC	CASIRTGNYGYTF	TRBV28	TRBJ1-2	few	TRBD1
TGTGCCAGTAGTGCACCCGGGACAGTGATCAATCAGCCCCAGCATTTT	CASSAPGTVINQPQHF	TRBV19	TRBJ1-5	.	TRBD1
TGTGCCAGCAGCTCCTCCCCCAGTGGCCCCCTGGGCGGCTACACCTTC	CASSSSPSGPLGGYTF	TRBV7-9	TRBJ1-2	.	.
TGTGCCATCAGTGAGTCGATAGCGGGAACAGATACGCAGTATTTT	CAISESIAGTDTQYF	TRBV10-3	TRBJ2-3	many	TRBD2
TGTGCCATTCATGAGCCAGGGGGCTTTCAGCCCCAGCATTTT	CAIHEPGGFQPQHF	TRBV6-1	TRBJ1-5	many	TRBD1
TGTGCCAGCAGCCACAAGAGCGGGAGATCGGAGACCCAGTACTTC	CASSHKSGRSETQYF	TRBV7-6	TRBJ2-5	few	TRBD2
TGTGCCAGCAGCCAAAGACAACTAGCGGGAGGCAGCTCCTACAATGAGCAGTTCTTC	CASSQRQLAGGSSYNEQFF	TRBV28	TRBJ2-1	.	TRBD2
TGTGCCAGCTCTCACCCGGACAGCTATGGCTACACCTTC	CASSHPDSYGYTF	TRBV6-2/TRBV6-3	TRBJ1-2	many	.
TGTGCCAGCACGATTAACGGAGCGGGAGGGTACGAGCGGTACTTC	CASTINGAGGYERYF	TRBV28	TRBJ2-7	few	TRBD2
TGTGCCAGCAGTTTGGACCAAACAATTCCCACAGATACGCAGTATTTT	CASSLDQTIPTDTQYF	TRBV28	TRBJ2-3	many	.
TGTGCCAGCAGCCAGAACGCACGGGCGGTGACTGAAGCTTTCTTT	CASSQNARAVTEAFF	TRBV14	TRBJ1-1	many	.
TGTGCCAGCAGCCGACAGACAGGGGGAAATGAAAAACTGTTTTTT	CASSRQTGGNEKLFF	TRBV3-1	TRBJ1-4	many	TRBD1
TGTGCCAGCAGCCTGGACAGAAATAATTCACCCCTCCACTTT	CASSLDRNNSPLHF	TRBV7-2	TRBJ1-6	few	.
TGTGCCAGCAGCTTGTGGGACAGGGGGCGACCAACTAATGAAAAACTGTTTTTT	CASSLWDRGRPTNEKLFF	TRBV5-5	TRBJ1-4	few	TRBD1
TGTGCCAGCAGCTCCCGGGACAGGGTCTTAGGTGGCAATGAGCAGTTCTTC	CASSSRDRVLGGNEQFF	TRBV7-9	TRBJ2-1	many	TRBD1
TGTGCCAGCAGTTTACTGGGGAGTCCTGAAGCTTTCTTT	CASSLLGSPEAFF	TRBV12-3/TRBV12-4	TRBJ1-1	many	.
TGCAGCGTTGAAAACAACAGGGGGCTTAACTATGGCTACACCTTC	CSVENNRGLNYGYTF	TRBV29-1	TRBJ1-2	.	TRBD1
TGTGCCAGCAGCCTCCCGGGGACAGGGGTTGAGGAGACCCAGTACTTC	CASSLPGTGVEETQYF	TRBV6-1	TRBJ2-5	.	TRBD1
TGTGCCAGTAGTATAAGGTGGCAGGCCGATCAGCCCCAGCATTTT	CASSIRWQADQPQHF	TRBV19	TRBJ1-5	few	.
TGTGCCAGCAGCTTAGTATCGGCGGGATTTTACTTC	CASSLVSAGFYF	TRBV7-9	TRBJ2-5	.	.
TGTGCCAGCAGCTCCCCCGGGCTGACCCAGGAAAACTACGAGCAGTACTTC	CASSSPGLTQENYEQYF	TRBV13	TRBJ2-7	few	.